A single T cell receptor beta chain is shown here with its context. This clone appeared a few times. Its binding antigen is unknown. No clone much larger than this one lies a single base away; base qualities are absent. Interpreted using the paper, the time point label stands for: cycle 4 day 1 (C4D1), after six to seven weeks of nivolumab. All trial patients had relapsed after autologous stem cell transplantation, with cohorts A, B and C differing in prior brentuximab vedotin exposure. A Miltenyi CD4+ T cell isolation kit was used for magnetic negative selection to purify CD4+ T cells from thawed PBMCs. The trial cohort included 50 or so patients with relapsed/refractory classical Hodgkin lymphoma, and each patient had a best overall response of complete response, partial response or progressive disease. Trial patients were treated with single-agent nivolumab in the multi-cohort phase II CheckMate 205 trial. An independent review committee assessed best overall response by applying the 2007 International Working Group response criteria. Trial PBMCs were obtained immediately prior to nivolumab initiation (C1D1) and on therapy at cycle 2 day 1 and cycle 4 day 1. Peripheral blood was collected in 8 mL Vacutainer Cell Preparation Tubes, from which PBMCs were isolated by centrifugation and then cryopreserved. Purified CD4+ and CD8+ fractions were prepared only for cases with an additional available PBMC sample. On LS columns in a quadroMACS separator, the magnetically labelled cells were depleted, and the flow-through was collected as the purified fraction.

Genomic DNA was extracted with the Qiagen DNeasy kit from unsorted PBMCs and from negatively selected CD4+ and CD8+ fractions. TCR beta CDR3 regions were subjected to amplification by immunoSEQ multiplex PCR with primers that anneal to V and J segments. A synthetic immune receptor repertoire was used to minimize amplification bias, and any residual bias was removed computationally once sequencing was done. As for how the authors treated the data: Repertoire diversity was quantified as the Shannon entropy index using custom Python scripts. Unsorted, CD4+ and CD8+ repertoires were analyzed separately, except for combined analyses in which CD4+ and CD8+ sequences were merged in silico. A clone was considered expanded if an increase in frequency of at least 2-fold after treatment relative to C1D1 was found, and a pseudocount of 0.5 was applied to clones undetected at baseline. Clones with 0 or 1 copy at C1D1 were defined as singleton clones, while clones with 2 or more copies were defined as non-singleton clones. Clones expanded in unsorted samples were assigned a CD4+, CD8+ or unknown annotation through matching of protein sequences in sorted samples from the same patient. Wilcoxon tests on paired samples were used to test diversity changes from C1D1 to C4D1. TCRdb holds this immuneACCESS table with in-frame rearrangements only. Some clones are missing; in checked studies, unresolved V genes explain under half, and the rest has no known cause. The DNA was the basis for D and trimming; V, J and clone size are from that table. The sample table records about 25,000 clones; over 80% of these occur just once. The ten largest make up approximately 3% of the sample.

Trimming costs V 6 bases and J 8 bases, and their ends lie 11 bases apart. CDR1 and CDR2 are drawn from the germline V gene: ENHRY, SYGVKD. The CDR3, cysteine through phenylalanine, is 13 amino acids long. The read is trimmed to its CDR3 DNA, 39 bases read in frame from base 1. The entry originates in a study of PD-1 blockade in classical Hodgkin lymphoma (dated by TCRdb to 2020 to 2022). Background for the entire study: Nivolumab dosing was 3 mg/kg intravenously every 2 weeks, continuing until either disease progression or unacceptable toxicity. The study used CyTOF and TCR beta sequencing to define a peripheral blood immune signature of response to PD-1 blockade in classical Hodgkin lymphoma. General conclusions and limits of the study: Diversity was lower in patients who began nivolumab less than 1 year after ASCT, so these patients were left out of later analyses to avoid confounding by immune reconstitution. A significant rise by C4D1 was seen in CD4+ but not CD8+ TCR diversity (p=0.0027 vs p=0.16), with the rise being most apparent in complete responders (p=0.02). Among trial patients, those achieving complete response had baseline diversity similar to that of newly diagnosed patients, while diversity was significantly lower in partial responders and progressors. Baseline TCR diversity was reported to be lower in newly diagnosed patients than in healthy donors and to be lower still in relapsed/refractory patients. The study was restricted to a single clinical trial cohort, and the causes of repertoire differences, possibly disease activity or prior therapy, were left undefined.

The sequence was obtained from a human donor with classical Hodgkin lymphoma. The receptor chain draws on TRBV10-3 and TRBJ1-6; perhaps TRBD1 is the D gene, with 5 bases matching. Sequenced material: CD4+ T cells from blood, taken before the fourth cycle of nivolumab. The nucleotides are TGTGCCATCAGCCGGGGGGGGGATTCACCCCTCCACTTT. Its translation is CAISRGGDSPLHF.